This T cell receptor (beta chain) was retrieved from a study of blood T cell repertoires in COVID-19. About the research overall: The United States, Italy and Spain supplied acute and convalescent COVID-19 samples. The cDNA or gDNA used as material had been derived from T cells, B-cell-depleted T cells, or PBMCs.

Per the study methods: Amplification with reference gene primers provided the estimates of nucleated cell counts. Measured with immunoSEQ multiplex PCR; TCRdb has only the in-frame clones, and not every one. V and J calls and clone size follow that table, whereas D and trimming were derived from the DNA. This table has approximately 100,000 clones, around 84% appearing once. This clonotype was sampled from a human donor in a cohort sampled during active COVID-19. The sample taken for sequencing was peripheral blood.

The CDR3 protein is CASSLNRGGPQHF. The DNA of the CDR3 is TGTGCCAGCAGCTTAAACAGGGGAGGGCCCCAGCATTTT. The chain uses TRBV7-3 and TRBJ1-5, with TRBD1 identical over 7 bases. The CDR3 runs 13 residues. CDR1 and CDR2 (germline): SGHTA, FQGTGA. V was clipped by 1 base and J by 9 bases; unmatched bases: 3.